This entry lists 17 T cell receptor beta chains sequenced from one sample in a study of shared clonotypes between healthy human individuals. Clones were sequenced by immunoSEQ multiplex PCR, and TCRdb holds only the in-frame ones, with some missing. The sample records 950,000 to 1,200,000 clones, around three quarters being singletons. Input material: memory CD4+ T cells from PBMCs. Subset reported: CD45RA-negative fraction. Receptor source: a man aged 18 to 30 in good health. Some clones in this sample may be carry-over from other donors' samples.

The chain has TRBV5-1 and TRBJ2-3; TRBD2 agrees at 9 bases. The CDR3 has 17 amino acids. Germline trimming cut 4 bases from V and 6 bases from J; bases unmatched to any gene: 15. Germline V lookup: CDR1 SGHRS, CDR2 YFSETQ. The CDR3 region has the DNA TGCGCCAGCAGCCATCCCCCCGCGGGAGGGATTGGGGATACGCAGTATTTT. Protein sequence: CASSHPPAGGIGDTQYF.

The rearrangement uses TRBV7-9 and TRBJ1-6, with D possibly TRBD1 on 5 matching bases. Trimming removed 2 bases at V and 7 bases at J, with 12 bases between. The CDR3 covers 15 residues. Germline loops: CDR1 SEHNR, CDR2 FQNEAQ (reference sequence). The DNA for the CDR3 is TGTGCCAGCAGCTTAACGGAGTCAGGGAATTCACCCCTCCACTTT. Translating gives CASSLTESGNSPLHF.

The table lists this clone with a count of one. A read error likely explains this, since a far larger clone differs by one base. The sample contains more than one DNA sequence encoding this CDR3. This chain links TRBV7-9 with TRBJ2-1; 8 bases are shared with TRBD2. The CDR3 is 15 residues long. V dropped 6 bases and J dropped 8; count of bases not matched to a gene: 12. Germline assignment: CDR1 SEHNR and CDR2 FQNEAQ (reference sequence). The DNA for the CDR3 is TGTGCCAGCAGTACGCGGACCAGCGGGAGCGATGAGCAGTTCTTC. This sequence encodes CASSTRTSGSDEQFF.

The V gene is TRBV6-5, the J gene TRBJ1-2, with D perhaps matching TRBD1 (6 bases). Trimming removed 7 bases at V and 7 bases at J, with 19 bases between. This CDR3 has 14 amino acids. The germline V gene encodes CDR1 MNHEY and CDR2 SVGAGI. CDR3 region: CASTLRGSPFGYTF. CDR3 sequence (DNA): TGTGCCAGCACCCTAAGGGGGAGCCCCTTTGGCTACACCTTC.

This clone appeared a single time. The chain carries TRBV28 and TRBJ2-6, with D perhaps being TRBD1 or TRBD2 (5 bases each). The V gene lost 7 bases and the J gene lost 1 base, with 17 bases spanning the gap. Per the germline V gene, CDR1 is MDHEN and CDR2 is SYDVKM. The CDR3 loop spans 17 amino acids. CDR3 amino acids: CASTSPGRPSGANVLTF. CDR3 nucleotide sequence: TGTGCCAGCACCTCACCGGGACGCCCTTCTGGGGCCAACGTCCTGACTTTC.

The genes are TRBV4-2 and TRBJ2-7; the match to TRBD2 covers 7 bases. V shed 1 base, J shed 2 bases, and the junction held 11 bases outside the gene matches. This CDR3 region has 17 residues. Germline V gene sequence: CDR1 LGHNA, CDR2 YNFKEQ. The CDR3 bases are TGTGCCAGCAGCCAAGTATCGGCTAGCGGACCCCCCTACGAGCAGTACTTC. Translating it yields CASSQVSASGPPYEQYF.

A word on this clone: This CDR3 is also generated by other DNA sequences in the sample. The rearrangement links TRBV10-3 to TRBJ2-7, with 11 bases aligning to TRBD2. This CDR3 has 15 residues. Losses at the gene ends were 5 bases for V and 0 bases for J; bases not matched to a gene: 3. CDR1 is ENHRY, CDR2 SYGVKD, per germline. The CDR3 sequence is CAISPGTSGSYEQYF. As DNA, the CDR3 is TGTGCCATCAGTCCCGGGACTAGCGGCTCCTACGAGCAGTACTTC.

The chain couples TRBV30 to TRBJ2-1; no clear D gene. The CDR3 is 13 amino acids. Trimming took 0 bases from V and 9 from J, leaving 12 bases between them. The germline gives CDR1 GTSNPN, CDR2 SVGIG (reference sequence). As DNA, the CDR3 is TGTGCCTGGAGTGTACAGCCGTACGGTGAGCAGTTCTTC. Translated: CAWSVQPYGEQFF. Based on the CDR3 plus reference TRBV30 and TRBJ2-1, the full variable domain is SQTIHQWPATLVQPVGSPLSLECTVEGTSNPNLYWYRQAAGRGLQLLFYSVGIGQISSEVPQNLSASRPQDRQFILSSKKLLLSDSGFYLCAWSVQPYGEQFFGPGTRLTVL.

The CDR3 loop is CASSVGLRGFTDTQYF. The DNA of the CDR3 is TGTGCCAGCAGCGTAGGATTGAGGGGCTTCACAGATACGCAGTATTTT. The chain employs TRBV9 and TRBJ2-3; the D call may be TRBD1 or TRBD2 (5 bases each). Germline values: CDR1 SGDLS, CDR2 YYNGEE. The CDR3 sequence is 16 residues long. V lost 0 bases and J lost 2, with 13 bases in between.

The CDR3 loop is CASSSTSRADTQYF. The CDR3 DNA is TGTGCCAGCAGCTCCACTAGTAGGGCAGATACGCAGTATTTT. The rearrangement uses TRBV7-9 and TRBJ2-3, with D possibly being TRBD2 (5 bases). V was cut by 4 bases and J by 4 bases, with 12 bases left in between. There are 14 residues in the CDR3. The V gene's germline CDR1 is SEHNR and CDR2 FQNEAQ (reference sequence).

This rearrangement joins TRBV5-6 to TRBJ2-1; 11 bases are shared with TRBD1. V lost 1 base, J lost 0 bases, and 3 bases stayed unmatched. The CDR3 has 17 amino acids. CDR1 and CDR2 (germline): SGHDT, YYEEEE. CDR3 amino acids: CASSLRTGGFSYNEQFF. The CDR3 nucleotides are TGTGCCAGCAGCTTGAGGACAGGGGGCTTCTCCTACAATGAGCAGTTCTTC.

The chain couples TRBV5-1 to TRBJ2-7; 9 bases map to TRBD1. CDR1 is SGHRS, CDR2 YFSETQ, per germline. CDR3 length equals 15 residues. V lost 0 bases and J lost 2; bases outside the gene matches: 3. The CDR3 bases are TGCGCCAGCAGCTTGGGACAGGGGGGCCCCTACGAGCAGTACTTC. Amino acids: CASSLGQGGPYEQYF.

J is TRBJ2-7 and V is TRBV28, with a tentative D call TRBD2 (5 bases). The germline gives CDR1 MDHEN, CDR2 SYDVKM. Trimming removed 6 bases at V and 0 bases at J, with 18 bases between. The CDR3 contains 16 residues. The CDR3 coding sequence is TGTGCCAGCAGCCCAGGAGGAGCCGGGTTCTCCTACGAGCAGTACTTC. Translation: CASSPGGAGFSYEQYF.

The J gene is TRBJ1-4, the V gene TRBV5-5; the D gene is possibly TRBD1 (5 bases). This CDR3 contains 15 residues. Germline V gene sequence: CDR1 SGHKS, CDR2 YYEKEE (reference sequence). V shed 1 base and J shed 8 bases, with 15 bases lying between them. CDR3 nucleotide sequence: TGTGCCAGCAGCTTGCGACAGTCGGCAGGGGAAAAACTGTTTTTT. Amino acid sequence: CASSLRQSAGEKLFF.

This clone was seen ten or more times. The chain carries TRBV9 and TRBJ2-5; 8 bases agree with TRBD1. This CDR3 region has 16 residues. V gave up 0 bases and J gave up 5 bases; unmatched junction bases: 9. CDR1 SGDLS and CDR2 YYNGEE come from the germline V gene. The CDR3 DNA reads TGTGCCAGCAGCGTAGGGTACTACAGGGGGGACGAGACCCAGTACTTC. It yields the protein CASSVGYYRGDETQYF.

The chain couples TRBV6-1 to TRBJ1-3; D is unresolved. The germline V gene encodes CDR1 MNHNS and CDR2 SASEGT. The V gene lost 1 base and the J gene lost 0 bases, with 10 bases spanning the gap. CDR3 size: 16 residues. CDR3 amino acids: CASSEGSAISGNTIYF. In nucleotides, the CDR3 is TGTGCCAGCAGTGAAGGTTCTGCGATCTCTGGAAACACCATATATTTT.

The chain employs TRBV5-3 and TRBJ1-5, with a tentative D call TRBD1 (6 bases). TRBV5-3 carries the ORF label, with uncertain function. Trimming cost V 6 bases and J 2 bases, with 21 bases left between them. CDR3 size: 17 residues. The CDR3 coding sequence is TGTGCCAGAATTAGCAGCTCAGGGGATGTTGGCAATCAGCCCCAGCATTTT. Translated: CARISSSGDVGNQPQHF.